The clone carrying this T cell receptor (beta chain) was recorded once. Its antigen remains unidentified. This record comes from a study of cytomegalovirus exposure and HLA in healthy donors. The protocol was immunoSEQ multiplex PCR, while the TCRdb copy is restricted to in-frame clones and leaves out a portion. The sample yields around 65,000 clones, approximately 92% seen once. Overall study results and limits: The authors enumerated over 150 TCR beta chains as linked to cytomegalovirus. Specificity for CMV antigens was confirmed in vitro for a few of the CMV-associated chains.

The receptor's source is a man aged 18 to 30 in good health and CMV-seropositive. The sample was PBMCs.

CDR3 loop: CASSGRRYEQYF. CDR3 in DNA: TGTGCCAGCAGTGGGAGGCGATACGAGCAGTACTTC. This rearrangement joins TRBV6-1 to TRBJ2-7, with D possibly TRBD2 on 5 matching bases. This CDR3 is 12 amino acids long. Germline V gene data show CDR1 as MNHNS and CDR2 as SASEGT. Between the trimmed V and J ends, which lost 4 bases and 4 bases, there was a span of 8 bases.